This T cell receptor beta chain was sequenced in a study of blood T cell repertoires in COVID-19. Study-wide context: Acute-phase and convalescent COVID-19 samples originated in the United States, Italy and Spain. PBMCs, B-cell-depleted T cells, or T cells provided the cDNA or gDNA that made up the material.

V was shortened by 3 bases and J by 10 bases, with 12 bases between the two germline ends. Germline CDR1 and CDR2: MGHDK and SYGVNS. The CDR3 has 12 residues. In the study's own analysis: The authors estimated nucleated cell counts from reference gene primer amplification. Profiled with immunoSEQ multiplex PCR; TCRdb holds only in-frame clones, not every one. V and J calls and clone size are copied from that table; D and trimming were computed from the DNA. The sample records over 250,000 clones, approximately 85% being singletons. V is TRBV25-1 and J is TRBJ1-1, with a possible D match to TRBD1 (6 bases). The receptor was isolated from a woman aged 65 to 85 with acute or convalescent COVID-19. Sequenced material: peripheral blood. CDR3 DNA: TGTGCCAGCAGTGAGGCAGGGGCTACAGCTTTCTTT. Its protein product is CASSEAGATAFF.